This T cell receptor beta chain was observed in a study of neurological immune-mediated disorders. Time point defined: longitudinal time-point 3. TCRdb re-called the 5' RACE reads through MiXCR, storing one row per CDR3 protein. In the table there are around 53,000 distinct CDR3 sequences, roughly 8.4% of which are singletons. CDR1 SGHKS and CDR2 YYEKEE come from the germline V gene (reference sequence). This CDR3 has 14 residues. Trimming took off 0 bases at V and 1 base at J, with 7 bases between the two ends. In this sample, this clonotype turned up many times. This rearrangement joins TRBV5-5 to TRBJ2-5; D call uncertain. The sample consisted of PBMCs. This clonotype originated in a woman in her thirties or forties in good health. The CDR3 reads CASSLAAAQETQYF. The CDR3 bases are TGTGCCAGCAGCTTGGCGGCAGCCCAAGAGACCCAGTACTTC.